The clone carrying this T cell receptor beta chain has at least ten counts. The sample originates from a study of identical twins. TCRdb used MiXCR to reprocess the 5' RACE reads, holding one entry per CDR3 protein. This table has about 240,000 distinct CDR3 sequences, roughly a tenth appearing once. Specimen: memory T cells sorted from blood. This TCR was sampled from a man aged 50-60 years in good health.

The CDR3 DNA follows: TGTGCCAGCAGCTTACTGAGGGGGCGCACAGACTATGGCTACACCTTC. Translation gives CASSLLRGRTDYGYTF. The rearrangement joins TRBV11-2 to TRBJ1-2; 7 bases are a match to TRBD1. Trimming at V came to 2 bases and at J to 3 bases, leaving 9 bases not matched to a gene. The CDR3 runs 16 residues. Germline assignment: CDR1 SGHAT and CDR2 FQNNGV.